This T cell receptor beta chain was captured in a study of T-cell memory formation after mild COVID-19. General observations from the study: Mainly in CM and EM were contracting CD4+ clones; CD8+ were in EMRA. Within pre-infection memory, some responding clones were found, suggesting cross-reactive memory joined.

The CDR3 is made up of 15 amino acids. V was pared by 8 bases and J by 3 bases, with 23 bases between. Germline values: CDR1 DFQATT, CDR2 SNEGSKA (reference sequence). TCRdb analysed the 5' RACE reads with MiXCR anew, one entry per CDR3 protein. The sample consists of around 390,000 distinct CDR3 sequences, roughly 15% of them appearing once. A word on this clonotype: Its antigen is not identified.

Material: PBMCs or a T cell subset sorted from them (not recorded which). The chain combines TRBV20-1 with TRBJ2-7; D tentatively reads TRBD1 or TRBD2 (5 bases each). The sequence was obtained from a man younger than 35 who had mild COVID-19 (a few samples of this study predate the infection). Cell type and time point are not known. CDR3 region: CSTPSTGTDIYEQYF. For the CDR3, the DNA is TGCAGTACCCCATCCACCGGGACGGATATCTACGAGCAGTACTTC.